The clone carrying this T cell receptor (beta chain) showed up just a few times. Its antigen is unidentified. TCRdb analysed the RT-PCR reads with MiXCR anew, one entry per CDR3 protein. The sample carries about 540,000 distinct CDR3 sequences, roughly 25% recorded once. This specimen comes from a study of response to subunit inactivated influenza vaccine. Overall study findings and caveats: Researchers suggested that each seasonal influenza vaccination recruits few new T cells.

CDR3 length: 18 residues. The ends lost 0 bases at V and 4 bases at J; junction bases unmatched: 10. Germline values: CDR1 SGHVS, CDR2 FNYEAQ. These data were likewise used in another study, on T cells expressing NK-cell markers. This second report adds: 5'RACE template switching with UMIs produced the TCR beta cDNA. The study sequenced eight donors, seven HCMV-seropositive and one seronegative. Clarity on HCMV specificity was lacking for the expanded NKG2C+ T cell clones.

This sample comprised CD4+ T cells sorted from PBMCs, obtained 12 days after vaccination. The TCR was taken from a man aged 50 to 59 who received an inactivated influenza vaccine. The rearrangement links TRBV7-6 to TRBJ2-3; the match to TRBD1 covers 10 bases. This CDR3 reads CASSLALGQGTMADTQYF. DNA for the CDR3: TGTGCCAGCAGCTTAGCGTTGGGACAGGGGACGATGGCAGATACGCAGTATTTT.